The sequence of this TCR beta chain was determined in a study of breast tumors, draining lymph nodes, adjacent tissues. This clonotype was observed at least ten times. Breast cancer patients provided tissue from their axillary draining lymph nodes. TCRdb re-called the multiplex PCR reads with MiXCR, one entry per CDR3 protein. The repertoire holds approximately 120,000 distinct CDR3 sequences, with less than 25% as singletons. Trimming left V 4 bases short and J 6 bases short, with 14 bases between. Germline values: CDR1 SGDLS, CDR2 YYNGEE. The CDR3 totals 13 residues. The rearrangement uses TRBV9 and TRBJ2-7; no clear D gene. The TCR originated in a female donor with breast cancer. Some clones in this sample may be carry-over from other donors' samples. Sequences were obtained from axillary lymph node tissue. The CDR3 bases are TGTGCCAGCAGCATAAATAAAGGGCTCGAGCAGTACTTC. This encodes CASSINKGLEQYF.